This T cell receptor (beta chain) was recovered during a study of Ad26.COV2.S vaccination and SARS-CoV-2 variants. This clone was detected only once. Repertoires were generated with immunoSEQ multiplex PCR, while TCRdb's copy carries only in-frame clones and drops some. This table holds about 680,000 clones, 89% found once. The germline V and J ends were trimmed by 1 base and 2 bases, with 11 bases remaining between them. Germline CDR1 SEHNR, CDR2 FQNEAQ (reference sequence). The CDR3 totals 15 residues. Treatment defined: around 19 received Ad26.COV2.S at low or high dose, single or two shots; 5 received placebo; per-sample allocation not given. Sample collection was performed on day 63 after the first vaccine or placebo injection.

This specimen consisted of peripheral blood, obtained in a trial of Ad26.COV2.S vaccine versus placebo. The chain combines TRBV7-9 with TRBJ1-2, with D perhaps matching TRBD1 (5 bases). This clonotype was obtained from a person between 18 and 59 years old who received the Ad26.COV2.S COVID-19 vaccine or a placebo. CDR3: CASSLVPGKNYGYTF. CDR3 in DNA: TGTGCCAGCAGCTTAGTTCCAGGGAAGAACTATGGCTACACCTTC.